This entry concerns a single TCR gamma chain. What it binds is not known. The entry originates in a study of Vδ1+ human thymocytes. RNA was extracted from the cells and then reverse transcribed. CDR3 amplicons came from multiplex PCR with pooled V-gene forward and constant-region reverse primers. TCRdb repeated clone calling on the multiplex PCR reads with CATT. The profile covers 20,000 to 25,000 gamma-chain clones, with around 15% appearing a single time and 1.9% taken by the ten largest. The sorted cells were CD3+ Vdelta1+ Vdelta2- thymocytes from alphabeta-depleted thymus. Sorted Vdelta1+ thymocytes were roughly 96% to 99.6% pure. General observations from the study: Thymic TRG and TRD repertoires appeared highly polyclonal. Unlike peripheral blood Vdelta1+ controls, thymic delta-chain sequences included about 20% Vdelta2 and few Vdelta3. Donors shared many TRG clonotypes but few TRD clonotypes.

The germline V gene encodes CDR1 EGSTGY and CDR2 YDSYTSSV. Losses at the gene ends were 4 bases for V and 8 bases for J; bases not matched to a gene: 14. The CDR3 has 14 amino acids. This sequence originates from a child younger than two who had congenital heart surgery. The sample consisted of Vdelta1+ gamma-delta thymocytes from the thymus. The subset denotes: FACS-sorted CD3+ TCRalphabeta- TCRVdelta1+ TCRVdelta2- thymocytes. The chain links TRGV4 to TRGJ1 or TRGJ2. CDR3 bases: TGTGCCACCTGGGACGGGCCTCAGAATAATAAGAAACTCTTT. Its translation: CATWDGPQNNKKLF.